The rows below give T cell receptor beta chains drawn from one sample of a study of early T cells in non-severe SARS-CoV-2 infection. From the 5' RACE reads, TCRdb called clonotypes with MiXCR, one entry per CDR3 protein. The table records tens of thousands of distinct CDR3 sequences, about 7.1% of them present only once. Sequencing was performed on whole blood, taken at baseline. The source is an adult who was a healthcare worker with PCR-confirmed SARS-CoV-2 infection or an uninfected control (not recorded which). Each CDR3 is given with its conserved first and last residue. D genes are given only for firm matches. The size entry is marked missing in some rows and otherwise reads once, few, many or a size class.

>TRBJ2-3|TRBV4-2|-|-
TGTGCCAGCAGCCAAGTGGCTCCATCCACAGATACGCAGTATTTT
CASSQVAPSTDTQYF
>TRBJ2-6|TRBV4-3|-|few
TGCGCCAGCAGTCAGCAACCGGGACTGGGGGCCAACGTCCTGACTTTC
CASSQQPGLGANVLTF
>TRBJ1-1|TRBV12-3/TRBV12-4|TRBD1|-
TGTGCCAGCAGGTTTGGGATCTGGGTGGGGACAGGGGTCTATGACACTGAAGCTTTCTTT
CASRFGIWVGTGVYDTEAFF
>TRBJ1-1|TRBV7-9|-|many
TGTGCCAGCAGCTCGGTGGCTGAAGCTTTCTTT
CASSSVAEAFF
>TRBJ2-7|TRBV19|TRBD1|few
TGTGCCAGTAGTACCCGGGACAGGGGAAAATACGAGCAGTACTTC
CASSTRDRGKYEQYF
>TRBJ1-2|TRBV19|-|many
TGTGCCAGTAAGGAAGCGGGGACCGTCTATGGCTACACCTTC
CASKEAGTVYGYTF
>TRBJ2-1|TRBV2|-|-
TGTGCCCAGGCAGACCCTTCCTCCAACAATGAGCAGTTCTTC
CAQADPSSNNEQFF
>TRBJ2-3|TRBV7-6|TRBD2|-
TGTGCCAGCACCCTCCAGCGGGGGGGCCCTCCAGATACGCAGTATTTT
CASTLQRGGPPDTQYF
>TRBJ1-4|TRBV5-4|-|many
TGTGCCAGCAGCTTGGGGCAGGGACGGGGAAATGAAAAACTGTTTTTT
CASSLGQGRGNEKLFF
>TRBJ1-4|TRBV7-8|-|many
TGTGCCAGCAGCTTTACCGGCAAAGACCAAAAACTGTTTTTT
CASSFTGKDQKLFF
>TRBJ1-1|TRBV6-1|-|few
TGTGCCAGCAGAATGACAGGCGGGACTGAAGCTTTCTTT
CASRMTGGTEAFF
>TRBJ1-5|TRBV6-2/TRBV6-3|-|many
TGTGCCAGCAGTTACGGCAGTTATAGCAATCAGCCCCAGCATTTT
CASSYGSYSNQPQHF
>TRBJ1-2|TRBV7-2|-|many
TGTGCCAGCGGCGAGAACTATGGCTACACCTTC
CASGENYGYTF
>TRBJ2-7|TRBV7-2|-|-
TGTGCCAGCAGCCCACCGACAGACGAGCAGTACTTC
CASSPPTDEQYF
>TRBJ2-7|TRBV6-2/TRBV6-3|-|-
TGTGCCAGCGTCAGGGACTACGAGCAGTACTTC
CASVRDYEQYF
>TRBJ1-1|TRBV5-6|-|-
TGTGCCAGCAGCTCTCGACCGAGACACAACACTGAAGCTTTCTTT
CASSSRPRHNTEAFF
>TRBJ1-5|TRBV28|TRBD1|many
TGTGCCAGCAGTTATGCCGGGACAGTTGAAAATCAGCCCCAGCATTTT
CASSYAGTVENQPQHF
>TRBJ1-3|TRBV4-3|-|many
TGCGCCAGCAGCCAAGATCCGGGGCTCTCTGGAAACACCATATATTTT
CASSQDPGLSGNTIYF
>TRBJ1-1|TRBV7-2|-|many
TGTGCCAGCAGCTCGGACCCCGAGGGCGCTGAAGCTTTCTTT
CASSSDPEGAEAFF
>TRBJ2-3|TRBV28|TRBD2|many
TGTGCCAGCATCACCCGGGAACTAGCGGGGGGCACAGATACGCAGTATTTT
CASITRELAGGTDTQYF
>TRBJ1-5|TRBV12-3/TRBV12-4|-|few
TGTGCCAGCAGTTTTGGTGGCAATCAGCCCCAGCATTTT
CASSFGGNQPQHF
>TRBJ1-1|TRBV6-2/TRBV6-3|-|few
TGTGCCAGCAGTCTCCTGGGGGACGCGATGAACACTGAAGCTTTCTTT
CASSLLGDAMNTEAFF
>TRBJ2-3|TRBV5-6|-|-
TGTGCCAGCAGCCGGCCCCGAAGGACAGATACGCAGTATTTT
CASSRPRRTDTQYF
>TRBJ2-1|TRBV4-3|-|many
TGCGCCAGCAGCCAAGAGGCAGGTAGACAGTTCTTC
CASSQEAGRQFF
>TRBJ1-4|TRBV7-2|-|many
TGTGCCAGCAGCCCCGTGGACAGCCTTCGGGAAAAACTGTTTTTT
CASSPVDSLREKLFF
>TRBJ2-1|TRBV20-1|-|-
TGCAGTGCTCGGGACGGTAGCTCCTACAATGAGCAGTTCTTC
CSARDGSSYNEQFF
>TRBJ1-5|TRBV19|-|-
TGTGCCAGTAAATTCGTTTCCGGGGGCGGGCAGCCCCAGCATTTT
CASKFVSGGGQPQHF
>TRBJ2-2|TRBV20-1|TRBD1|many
TGCAGTGCTAGAGATTGGACAGGGTGGGATACCGGGGAGCTGTTTTTT
CSARDWTGWDTGELFF
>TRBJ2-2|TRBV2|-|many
TGTGCCAGCAGTGAGGTAGAGGTTGCCGGCCCCGGGGAGCTGTTTTTT
CASSEVEVAGPGELFF
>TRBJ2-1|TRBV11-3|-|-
TGTGCCAGCAGCTTACCCACAGGAAATGAGCAGTTCTTC
CASSLPTGNEQFF
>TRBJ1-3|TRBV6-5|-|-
TGTGCCAGCAAGTCAGGACTCCTCAGCTCTGGAAACACCATATATTTT
CASKSGLLSSGNTIYF
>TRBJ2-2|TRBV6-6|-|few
TGTGCCTCCTCTGGCTCTAGCGCAAGGAACACCGGGGAGCTGTTTTTT
CASSGSSARNTGELFF
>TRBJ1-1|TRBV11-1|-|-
TGTGCCAGCAGCTTACAGACTAATGGGGAGACTTTCTTT
CASSLQTNGETFF
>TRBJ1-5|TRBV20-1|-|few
TGCAGTGCTAGGGCAGGGAGGGGTCAGCCCCAGCATTTT
CSARAGRGQPQHF
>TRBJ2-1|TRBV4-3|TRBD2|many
TGCGCCAGCAGCCCTGGGGGACTAGTCTCGCCGTTCTTC
CASSPGGLVSPFF
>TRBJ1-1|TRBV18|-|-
TGTGCCAGCTCATCGGGGGCGCGCCAAACGAGGGAAGCTTTCTTT
CASSSGARQTREAFF
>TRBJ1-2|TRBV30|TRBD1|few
TGTGCCTGGAGTACCCTCCGGACAGGACCGGGCTACACCTTC
CAWSTLRTGPGYTF
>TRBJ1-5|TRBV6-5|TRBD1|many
TGTGCCAGCAGCACAGGGGGTGGGCAGCCCCAGCATTTT
CASSTGGGQPQHF
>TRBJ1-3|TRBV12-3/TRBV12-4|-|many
TGTGCCAGCAGTTTGGGGTCTGGAAACACCATATATTTT
CASSLGSGNTIYF
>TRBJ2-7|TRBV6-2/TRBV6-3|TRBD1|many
TGTGCCAGCAGTTACCCAGGGACAGGGGACGAGGAGCAGTACTTC
CASSYPGTGDEEQYF
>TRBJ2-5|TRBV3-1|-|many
TGTGCCAGCAGCCTACGGTCCATTGAAGAGACCCAGTACTTC
CASSLRSIEETQYF
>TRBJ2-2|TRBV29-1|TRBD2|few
TGCAGCGTTGATCTTGCTAGCGGGAACACCGGGGAGCTGTTTTTT
CSVDLASGNTGELFF
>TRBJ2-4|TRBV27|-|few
TGTGCCAGCAGTACGGACGGGGGAGGTATTCAGTACTTC
CASSTDGGGIQYF
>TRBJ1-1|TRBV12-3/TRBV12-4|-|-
TGTGCCAGCGGTCTTTGGGGGCGAGGTCTCGGAGATGTAGAAGCTTTCTTT
CASGLWGRGLGDVEAFF
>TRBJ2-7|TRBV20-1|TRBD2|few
TGCAGTGCTAGCGGGACTAGCGAGTACGAGCAGTACTTC
CSASGTSEYEQYF
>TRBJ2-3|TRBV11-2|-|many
TGTGCCAGCAGCCCCGCCCTAGATACGCAGTATTTT
CASSPALDTQYF
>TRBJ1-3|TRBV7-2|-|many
TGTGCCAGCAGCTCAGGTTTCCGTTCTGGAAACACCATATATTTT
CASSSGFRSGNTIYF
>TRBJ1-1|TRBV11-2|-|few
TGTGCCAGCAGCTTAGCCGGGGGACAGAACACTGAAGCTTTCTTT
CASSLAGGQNTEAFF
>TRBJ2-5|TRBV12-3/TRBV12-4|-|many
TGTGCCAGCAGTTTAGCGAGTCTTCTTCGGGAGACCCAGTACTTC
CASSLASLLRETQYF
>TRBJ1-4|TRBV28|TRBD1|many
TGTGCCAGCAGTTTTCATGGGACAGGATTGGAAAAACTGTTTTTT
CASSFHGTGLEKLFF
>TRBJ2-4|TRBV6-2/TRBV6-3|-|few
TGTGCCAGCAGCCCCTCGGGAAACATTCAGTACTTC
CASSPSGNIQYF
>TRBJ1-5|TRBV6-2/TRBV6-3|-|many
TGTGCCAGCAGTTACCTCGCAGGGAGGGTCATGAGCAATCAGCCCCAGCATTTT
CASSYLAGRVMSNQPQHF
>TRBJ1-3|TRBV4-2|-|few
TGTGCCAGCAGCCCCCTAAACGGGGGGCTACACTCTGGAAACACCATATATTTT
CASSPLNGGLHSGNTIYF
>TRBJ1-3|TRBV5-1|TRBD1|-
TGCGCCAGCAGCTCATCAGGGGGCGCGGGTGGAAACACCATATATTTT
CASSSSGGAGGNTIYF
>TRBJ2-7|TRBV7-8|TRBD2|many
TGTGCCAGCAGCTTAGCGGAGCCGGGACTAGGATCCTCCGAGCAGTACTTC
CASSLAEPGLGSSEQYF
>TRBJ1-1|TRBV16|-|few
TGTGCCAGCAGCCAATCTTCCGGCTTTTTTGAAGCTTTCTTT
CASSQSSGFFEAFF
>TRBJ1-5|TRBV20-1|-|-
TGCAGTGCTAGCCGGGTGGGGGGTTTTCAGCCCCAGCATTTT
CSASRVGGFQPQHF
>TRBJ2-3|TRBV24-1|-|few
TGTGCCACCAGTCAAAGGGGGTCAAGCGCAGATACGCAGTATTTT
CATSQRGSSADTQYF
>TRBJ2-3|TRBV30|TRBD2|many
TGTGCCTGGAGTCCCGGACTAGCGACGGAAGATACGCAGTATTTT
CAWSPGLATEDTQYF
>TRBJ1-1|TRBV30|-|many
TGTGCCTGGAGTGTAAACACTGAAGCTTTCTTT
CAWSVNTEAFF